Listed below are T cell receptor beta chains from one sample, sequenced in a study of blood T cell repertoires in COVID-19. Profiling relied on immunoSEQ multiplex PCR, and the TCRdb table lists in-frame clones only, not all of them. The sample carries about 70,000 clones, about 86% recorded once. The sequenced material came from peripheral blood. The receptors were sampled from a human donor in a cohort sampled during active COVID-19. CDR3s include the opening cysteine and the closing phenylalanine or tryptophan. The order of the fields is CDR3 protein, CDR3 DNA, clone size, V gene, J gene, D gene. D genes are given only for firm matches. The size of a clone is reported for some rows only, either as once, few or many, or as a class for expanded clones.

cdr3_aa: CASSTTLGHGYTF
cdr3_nt: TGTGCCAGTTCGACGACCCTTGGGCATGGCTACACCTTC
clone_size: -
v_call: TRBV19
j_call: TRBJ1-2
d_call: -

cdr3_aa: CASSWGQGSYEQYF
cdr3_nt: TGCGCCAGCAGCTGGGGACAGGGATCCTACGAGCAGTACTTC
clone_size: -
v_call: TRBV5-1
j_call: TRBJ2-7
d_call: TRBD1

cdr3_aa: CASRGQGIHEQYF
cdr3_nt: TGTGCCAGCAGGGGACAGGGTATCCACGAGCAGTACTTC
clone_size: -
v_call: TRBV28
j_call: TRBJ2-7
d_call: TRBD1

cdr3_aa: CASTPPGQYNEQFF
cdr3_nt: TGTGCCAGCACTCCTCCGGGACAGTACAATGAGCAGTTCTTC
clone_size: few
v_call: TRBV6-5
j_call: TRBJ2-1
d_call: TRBD1

cdr3_aa: CAWTRDRDTEAFF
cdr3_nt: TGTGCCTGGACCCGGGACAGGGACACTGAAGCTTTCTTT
clone_size: -
v_call: TRBV30
j_call: TRBJ1-1
d_call: TRBD1

cdr3_aa: CASSYSAGRGTDTQYF
cdr3_nt: TGTGCCAGCAGTTACTCAGCGGGTAGGGGCACAGATACGCAGTATTTT
clone_size: -
v_call: TRBV6-5
j_call: TRBJ2-3
d_call: -

cdr3_aa: CAWSKKGDRGSKQYF
cdr3_nt: TGTGCCTGGAGTAAAAAGGGGGACAGGGGGTCGAAGCAGTACTTC
clone_size: -
v_call: TRBV30
j_call: TRBJ2-7
d_call: TRBD1

cdr3_aa: CASSNGLESETQYF
cdr3_nt: TGCGCCAGCAGCAACGGACTTGAGAGCGAGACCCAGTACTTC
clone_size: -
v_call: TRBV5-1
j_call: TRBJ2-5
d_call: -

cdr3_aa: CASSLPGTGGRGYTF
cdr3_nt: TGTGCCAGCAGCCTACCCGGGACAGGGGGTAGGGGCTACACCTTC
clone_size: -
v_call: TRBV5-4
j_call: TRBJ1-2
d_call: TRBD1

cdr3_aa: CASSLARDRGETQYF
cdr3_nt: TGTGCCAGCAGCTTAGCGCGGGACAGGGGGGAGACCCAGTACTTC
clone_size: -
v_call: TRBV7-2
j_call: TRBJ2-5
d_call: TRBD1

cdr3_aa: CASSYTGVSSGANVLTF
cdr3_nt: TGTGCCAGCAGCTACACAGGTGTGAGCTCTGGGGCCAACGTCCTGACTTTC
clone_size: -
v_call: TRBV9
j_call: TRBJ2-6
d_call: -

cdr3_aa: CASSQGARVWEETQYF
cdr3_nt: TGCGCCAGCAGCCAAGGCGCCCGGGTGTGGGAGGAGACCCAGTACTTC
clone_size: -
v_call: TRBV4-3
j_call: TRBJ2-5
d_call: -

cdr3_aa: CASSRGLAGAATGELFF
cdr3_nt: TGTGCCAGCAGCCGGGGACTAGCGGGGGCCGCTACCGGGGAGCTGTTTTTT
clone_size: -
v_call: TRBV5-4
j_call: TRBJ2-2
d_call: TRBD2

cdr3_aa: CASSYLAGDYEQYF
cdr3_nt: TGTGCCAGCAGTTACCTAGCGGGGGACTACGAGCAGTACTTC
clone_size: -
v_call: TRBV6-5
j_call: TRBJ2-7
d_call: TRBD2

cdr3_aa: CASSYVQGGVLSYTF
cdr3_nt: TGTGCCAGCAGTTACGTCCAGGGCGGCGTTCTGAGCTACACCTTC
clone_size: -
v_call: TRBV6-2/TRBV6-3
j_call: TRBJ1-2
d_call: -

cdr3_aa: CASSPRLAGLLDTQYF
cdr3_nt: TGTGCCAGCAGTCCCCGACTAGCGGGGTTACTCGATACGCAGTATTTT
clone_size: -
v_call: TRBV27
j_call: TRBJ2-3
d_call: TRBD2

cdr3_aa: CASKQGGTDTQYF
cdr3_nt: TGCGCCAGCAAGCAGGGGGGCACAGATACGCAGTATTTT
clone_size: -
v_call: TRBV10-1
j_call: TRBJ2-3
d_call: TRBD1

cdr3_aa: CASSLGVAGYSYEQYF
cdr3_nt: TGTGCCAGCAGCTTAGGGGTAGCGGGGTACTCCTACGAGCAGTACTTC
clone_size: -
v_call: TRBV7-2
j_call: TRBJ2-7
d_call: TRBD2

cdr3_aa: CASSYTAGYSSSGANVLTF
cdr3_nt: TGTGCCAGCAGCTACACAGCGGGCTACTCAAGCTCTGGGGCCAACGTCCTGACTTTC
clone_size: -
v_call: TRBV5-6
j_call: TRBJ2-6
d_call: -

cdr3_aa: CASSSDRVAKTQYF
cdr3_nt: TGTGCCAGCAGTTCAGACAGGGTCGCGAAGACCCAGTACTTC
clone_size: -
v_call: TRBV28
j_call: TRBJ2-5
d_call: TRBD1

cdr3_aa: CASTEESPLHF
cdr3_nt: TGTGCCAGCACCGAGGAGTCACCCCTCCACTTT
clone_size: -
v_call: TRBV2
j_call: TRBJ1-6
d_call: -

cdr3_aa: CASSLERTANTGELFF
cdr3_nt: TGTGCCAGCAGCTTAGAAAGGACAGCGAACACCGGGGAGCTGTTTTTT
clone_size: once
v_call: TRBV7-2
j_call: TRBJ2-2
d_call: -

cdr3_aa: CASSRREMGEQYF
cdr3_nt: TGTGCCAGTAGTCGAAGGGAGATGGGGGAGCAGTACTTC
clone_size: -
v_call: TRBV19
j_call: TRBJ2-7
d_call: -

cdr3_aa: CASSLDGGVNYGYTF
cdr3_nt: TGTGCCAGCAGCTTGGATGGGGGCGTAAATTATGGCTACACCTTC
clone_size: -
v_call: TRBV5-5
j_call: TRBJ1-2
d_call: -

cdr3_aa: CASSTRTEAFF
cdr3_nt: TGTGCCAGCAGTACCCGGACAGAAGCTTTCTTT
clone_size: once
v_call: TRBV12-3/TRBV12-4
j_call: TRBJ1-1
d_call: -

cdr3_aa: CASSLTRVDEKLFF
cdr3_nt: TGTGCCAGCAGTTTAACCAGGGTGGATGAAAAACTGTTTTTT
clone_size: -
v_call: TRBV27
j_call: TRBJ1-4
d_call: -

cdr3_aa: CASSSPSGQETQYF
cdr3_nt: TGTGCCAGCAGCTCCCCGAGCGGGCAAGAGACCCAGTACTTC
clone_size: -
v_call: TRBV11-2
j_call: TRBJ2-5
d_call: -

cdr3_aa: CASSLGGLEPQHF
cdr3_nt: TGTGCCAGCAGCTTAGGAGGGTTGGAGCCCCAGCATTTT
clone_size: -
v_call: TRBV11-2
j_call: TRBJ1-5
d_call: -

cdr3_aa: CASSLTGNEQFF
cdr3_nt: TGCGCCAGCAGCTTGACAGGGAATGAGCAGTTCTTC
clone_size: -
v_call: TRBV5-1
j_call: TRBJ2-1
d_call: -

cdr3_aa: CASSPLGSGGQNYNEQFF
cdr3_nt: TGTGCCAGCAGCCCCTTGGGTAGCGGGGGGCAGAACTACAATGAGCAGTTCTTC
clone_size: -
v_call: TRBV7-3
j_call: TRBJ2-1
d_call: TRBD2

cdr3_aa: CASSQELAVYNEQFF
cdr3_nt: TGTGCCAGCAGCCAAGAACTAGCGGTCTACAATGAGCAGTTCTTC
clone_size: -
v_call: TRBV3-1/TRBV3-2
j_call: TRBJ2-1
d_call: TRBD2